This passage covers 2 T cell receptor beta chains from one sample sequenced in a study of T cells after yellow fever vaccination. TCRdb re-derived calls from the 5' RACE reads in MiXCR, one entry per CDR3 protein. Here the sample spans 95,000 to 100,000 distinct CDR3 sequences, 5.8% being singletons. This material consisted of CD8+ T cells sorted from PBMCs, taken 10 days after the yellow fever booster vaccination. The receptor source for this set is a man aged 18 to 29 who received the YFV17D yellow fever vaccine.

The sample holds a few counts of this clonotype. The chain links TRBV15 to TRBJ2-2, with 9 bases aligning to TRBD1. Germline V lookup: CDR1 LNHNV, CDR2 YYDKDF (reference sequence). The CDR3 has 15 residues. Trimming removed 3 bases from V and 4 bases from J; junction bases left unmatched: 3. This CDR3 is CATSSRDRATGELFF. The CDR3, as DNA: TGTGCCACCAGCAGCCGGGACAGGGCCACCGGGGAGCTGTTTTTT.

This clonotype has more than one count but fewer than ten. The chain uses TRBV6-2 or TRBV6-3 and TRBJ1-5, with D tentatively TRBD1 (5 bases). Germline values: CDR1 MNHEY, CDR2 SVGEGT. Trimming cost V 5 bases and J 3 bases, with 20 bases left between them. The CDR3 spans 17 residues. CDR3 residues: CASSHSSGQPINQPQHF. The CDR3 DNA reads as TGTGCCAGCAGTCATTCATCGGGGCAGCCTATCAATCAGCCCCAGCATTTT.